A selection of T cell receptor beta chains follows, all from one sample in a study of T cell repertoires in cytomegalovirus infection. TCRdb ran MiXCR on the reads and lists one entry per CDR3 protein. The sample holds about 900,000 distinct CDR3 sequences, 30% to 40% seen once. These receptors' antigens are unknown. This specimen was cultured CD8+ T cells from PBMCs, taken from culture after CMV antigen stimulation. The receptors were sampled from a human donor in good health (CMV status not recorded). Some clones in this sample may be carry-over from other donors' samples. CDR3s include the opening cysteine and the closing phenylalanine or tryptophan. The D gene is left open where the match is weak. Where a row states a size, it is once, few, many or the class of an expanded clone; other rows omit it.

V gene	clone size	J gene	D gene	CDR3 DNA	CDR3 protein
TRBV2	-	TRBJ1-2	-	TGTGCCAGCATTGGGGGCAGGATTAATGGCTACACCTTC	CASIGGRINGYTF
TRBV18	few	TRBJ1-2	TRBD1	TGTGCCAGCTCACCCCCGGAGGGGGCCAGCTATGGCTACACCTTC	CASSPPEGASYGYTF
TRBV28	many	TRBJ1-4	TRBD1	TGTGCCAGCATCCAGCGAGGGGGCGCTTGGAGTACTAATGAAAAACTGTTTTTT	CASIQRGGAWSTNEKLFF
TRBV12-3/TRBV12-4	-	TRBJ1-1	-	TGTGCCAGCAGTGGCCAGGACAAGGGGAAGGCTTTCTTT	CASSGQDKGKAFF
TRBV5-1	-	TRBJ2-1	TRBD1	TGCGCCAGCGCGACAGGGGAAGGCTCCTACAATGAGCAGTTCTTC	CASATGEGSYNEQFF
TRBV15	-	TRBJ1-1	-	TGTGCCACCAGCAGAAGGGGAGGGGGCACTGAAGCTTTCTTT	CATSRRGGGTEAFF
TRBV7-8	few	TRBJ2-4	-	TGTGCCAGCAGGAGGGGTTCGGACAAAAACATTCAGTACTTC	CASRRGSDKNIQYF
TRBV19	few	TRBJ1-1	-	TGTGCCAGTAGTATAGGGGCCTGGGACACTGAAGCTTTCTTT	CASSIGAWDTEAFF
TRBV7-9	few	TRBJ1-1	-	TGTGCCAGCAGCGCTGAAAGGGACGGTCCGAACACTGAAGCTTTCTTT	CASSAERDGPNTEAFF
TRBV27	few	TRBJ2-3	-	TGTGCCAGCAGTGAACAGGAACTTAAGGGAGATACGCAGTATTTT	CASSEQELKGDTQYF
TRBV7-9	-	TRBJ1-4	TRBD1	TGTGCCAGCAGCCCCTACTGGACAGGCAATAATGAAAAACTGTTTTTT	CASSPYWTGNNEKLFF
TRBV28	once	TRBJ2-7	-	TGTGCCGCCGGCAGGAGGGAGCAGTACTTC	CAAGRREQYF
TRBV2	few	TRBJ1-1	-	TGTGCCAGCAGTGACCCAACAGGGTCGAACACTGAAGCTTTCTTT	CASSDPTGSNTEAFF
TRBV5-6	few	TRBJ1-5	-	TGTGCCAGCAGCCCCGGACGGAAATTCAGCAATCAGCCCCAGCATTTT	CASSPGRKFSNQPQHF
TRBV27	-	TRBJ2-2	-	TGTGCCAGCAGTTTAGAGAACGGGGTAACCGGGGAGCTGTTTTTT	CASSLENGVTGELFF
TRBV29-1	-	TRBJ2-1	TRBD2	TGCAGCGTTGAGCGGCCCGGGGCGGGGGGGTACAATGAGCAGTTCTTC	CSVERPGAGGYNEQFF
TRBV7-6	few	TRBJ2-3	-	TGTGCCAGCAGGGCAACTCCCCTAAGCACAGATACGCAGTATTTT	CASRATPLSTDTQYF
TRBV6-5	few	TRBJ1-1	-	TGTGCCAGCAGTTACTCGCAGACTGTGGAAGCTTTCTTT	CASSYSQTVEAFF
TRBV7-8	-	TRBJ1-6	-	TGTGCCAGCAGCTTGGGGGCGGGGGCAGGAGGGAATTCACCCCTCCACTTT	CASSLGAGAGGNSPLHF
TRBV27	-	TRBJ2-7	-	TGTGCCAGCAGTTTTGGCAGGGGGGCCTACGAGCAGTACTTC	CASSFGRGAYEQYF
TRBV7-9	many	TRBJ1-4	TRBD1	TGTGCCAGCAGCGATATGGACAGGGGAAATGAAAAACTGTTTTTT	CASSDMDRGNEKLFF
TRBV7-6	many	TRBJ2-7	-	TGTGCCAGCAGCCCTACCCGGGGAGAGCAGTACTTC	CASSPTRGEQYF
TRBV10-2	many	TRBJ2-6	-	TGTGCCAGCAGTGAGAGAGGGGGCTCTGGGGCCAACGTCCTGACTTTC	CASSERGGSGANVLTF
TRBV11-2	-	TRBJ2-3	TRBD1	TGTGCCAGCAGCCCCGGGACAGGGGCATCAGATACGCAGTATTTT	CASSPGTGASDTQYF
TRBV7-6	many	TRBJ2-1	TRBD2	TGTGCCAGCAGCTTAGAGGGACTAGCGGGGAATGAGAATGAGCAGTTCTTC	CASSLEGLAGNENEQFF
TRBV12-3/TRBV12-4	many	TRBJ2-6	-	TGTGCCAGCAGTTTGCAGGGGCCTGGGGCCAACGTCCTGACTTTC	CASSLQGPGANVLTF
TRBV6-1	-	TRBJ2-2	-	TGTGCCAGCAGTGAAGCACCCGGCCTCCCCGGGGAGCTGTTTTTT	CASSEAPGLPGELFF
TRBV6-5	-	TRBJ1-1	-	TGTGCCACAGAGGGGAACACTGAAGCTTTCTTT	CATEGNTEAFF
TRBV3-1	-	TRBJ2-4	-	TGTGCCAGCAGCCAAGAAATTGACCATAACATTCAGTACTTC	CASSQEIDHNIQYF
TRBV29-1	-	TRBJ2-1	TRBD2	TGCAGCGTTACGGGACTAGCGGGCCTCTCCTACAATGAGCAGTTCTTC	CSVTGLAGLSYNEQFF
TRBV12-3/TRBV12-4	few	TRBJ1-1	-	TGTGCCAGCAATTACGGAGGGCCGGGGACTGAAGCTTTCTTT	CASNYGGPGTEAFF
TRBV7-2	many	TRBJ1-1	TRBD1	TGTGCCAGCACCCTAACAGGGGGCGGCACTGAAGCTTTCTTT	CASTLTGGGTEAFF
TRBV12-3/TRBV12-4	-	TRBJ2-5	-	TGTGCCAGCAGTTTAGGGCCTAGCGCCTTCGAGGCCCAGTACTTC	CASSLGPSAFEAQYF
TRBV7-4	-	TRBJ2-2	-	TGTGCCAACAGCCCGGGCCCCGGGGAGCTGTTTTTT	CANSPGPGELFF
TRBV15	-	TRBJ2-1	-	TGTGCCACCAGCAGAGCGCGGCAGGGCCTTTACAATGAGCAGTTCTTC	CATSRARQGLYNEQFF
TRBV7-8	-	TRBJ1-4	-	TGTGCCAGCAGCTTTAGGGGGATGGGGGGCATTGCAACTAATGAAAAACTGTTTTTT	CASSFRGMGGIATNEKLFF
TRBV5-1	-	TRBJ1-1	-	TGCGCCAGCAGCTCCGACAGAGACTGGAACACTGAAGCTTTCTTT	CASSSDRDWNTEAFF
TRBV19	-	TRBJ1-1	-	TGTGCCAGTAGTCCAAACCTGGGGGATGAAGCTTTCTTT	CASSPNLGDEAFF
TRBV9	-	TRBJ2-1	TRBD2	TGTGCCAGCAGCGTTTGGGCGGGGGGAGGTGAGCAGTTCTTC	CASSVWAGGGEQFF
TRBV14	-	TRBJ2-1	-	TGTGCCAGCAGCCAATTAAAAGGCCAGGGATTCTACAATGAGCAGTTCTTC	CASSQLKGQGFYNEQFF
TRBV19	few	TRBJ1-2	TRBD1	TGTGCCAGTACCCTTACAGGGGCTCTGGGCTACACCTTC	CASTLTGALGYTF
TRBV7-2	-	TRBJ1-3	-	TGTGCCAGCAGCTTAGAACCGAACTCTGGAAACACCATATATTTT	CASSLEPNSGNTIYF
TRBV2	-	TRBJ1-1	-	TGTGCCAGCAGGGGGAGGACAGATGAAGCTTTCTTT	CASRGRTDEAFF
TRBV7-9	-	TRBJ2-1	-	TGTGCCAGCAGCCCCAAGGGGCCCCTTTTTTTTTGGTTC	CASSPKGPLFFWF
TRBV19	-	TRBJ2-2	TRBD2	TGTGCCAGTAGTATAGACGGGGGGGCGAACACCGGGGAGCTGTTTTTT	CASSIDGGANTGELFF
TRBV7-8	few	TRBJ1-5	-	TGTGCCAGCAGCGGAGCGGGGGGCAGGCAGCCCCAGCATTTT	CASSGAGGRQPQHF
TRBV19	-	TRBJ1-2	-	TGTGCCAGTAGCAACCGCTGGGGCAGCGGCAATGGCTACACCTTC	CASSNRWGSGNGYTF
TRBV2	-	TRBJ2-1	-	TGTGCCAGCAGTGTAGGCAGGGGATTAGGCAATGAGCAGTTCTTC	CASSVGRGLGNEQFF
TRBV7-8	many	TRBJ2-3	-	TGTGCCAGCAGCTTAAGGGGTGACGGCACAGATACGCAGTATTTT	CASSLRGDGTDTQYF
TRBV20-1	once	TRBJ1-1	TRBD1	TGCAGTGCTAGAGCCCTAGGCGGGACAGGGGGGTTTAGTTGGACTGAAGCTTTCTTT	CSARALGGTGGFSWTEAFF
TRBV12-3/TRBV12-4	many	TRBJ1-1	-	TGTGCCAGCAGTGCCCGGACGCTAAAAAACACTGAAGCTTTCTTT	CASSARTLKNTEAFF
TRBV6-1	few	TRBJ1-5	TRBD1	TGTGCCAGCAGTGAAGCTGACAGGGGGCCCTATCAGCCCCAGCATTTT	CASSEADRGPYQPQHF
TRBV7-9	medium-sized	TRBJ2-1	-	TGTGCCAGCAGCTCCTACTACAATGAGCAGTTCTTC	CASSSYYNEQFF
TRBV12-3/TRBV12-4	many	TRBJ1-1	-	TGTGCCAGCAGTCCTACAGCGAACACTGAAGCTTTCTTT	CASSPTANTEAFF
TRBV7-6	-	TRBJ1-5	-	TGTGCCAGCAGCTTATCGTCATCCGACAATCAGCCCCAGCATTTT	CASSLSSSDNQPQHF